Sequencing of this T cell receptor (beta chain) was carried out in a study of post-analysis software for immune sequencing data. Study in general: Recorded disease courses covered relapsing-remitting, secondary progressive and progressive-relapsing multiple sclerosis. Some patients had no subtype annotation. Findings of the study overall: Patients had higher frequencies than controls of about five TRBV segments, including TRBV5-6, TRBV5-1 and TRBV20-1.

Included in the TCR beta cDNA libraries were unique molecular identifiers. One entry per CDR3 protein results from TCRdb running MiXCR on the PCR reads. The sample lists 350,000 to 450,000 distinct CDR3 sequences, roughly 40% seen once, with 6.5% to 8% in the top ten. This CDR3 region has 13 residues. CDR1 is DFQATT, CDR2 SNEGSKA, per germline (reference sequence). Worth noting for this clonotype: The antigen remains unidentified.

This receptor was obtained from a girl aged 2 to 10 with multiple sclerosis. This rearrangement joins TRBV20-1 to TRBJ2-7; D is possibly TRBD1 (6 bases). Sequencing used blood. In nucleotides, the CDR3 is TGCAGCGTTCAGGGGATAGTGGCCTACGAGCAGTACTTC. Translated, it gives CSVQGIVAYEQYF.